This TCR beta chain was sequenced for a study of blood T cell repertoires in COVID-19. Study summary: Sites in the United States, Italy and Spain provided acute and convalescent COVID-19 samples. From T cells, B-cell-depleted T cells, or PBMCs came the material, which was cDNA or gDNA.

As processed by the authors: Reference gene primer amplification gave nucleated cell count estimates. The method was immunoSEQ multiplex PCR; TCRdb's version includes in-frame clones alone and lacks a portion of them. Clone size and the V and J calls come from that table; the DNA yielded D and trimming. The sample yields about 140,000 clones, 80% to 85% seen once. Germline lookup yields CDR1 MRHNA and CDR2 SNTAGT. With V trimmed by 6 bases and J by 7 bases, 6 bases remained unmatched. There are 13 residues in the CDR3. Enrollment of patients from Seattle took place during active infection, with longitudinal follow-up.

V gene TRBV6-4 combines with J gene TRBJ1-5; 7 bases line up with TRBD1. The sequence came from a man aged 30 to 45 with COVID-19, enrolled during active disease. The specimen sequenced was peripheral blood. The CDR3, as DNA: TGTGCCAGCAGCCGACAGGGCGGGCAGCCCCAGCATTTT. As protein: CASSRQGGQPQHF.